This T cell receptor beta chain is drawn from a study of shared clonotypes between healthy human individuals. The study separated CD4+ cells into CD45RA+ naive and CD45RA-negative memory subsets. V was clipped by 5 bases and J by 11 bases; unmatched bases: 12. The CDR3 length is 14 residues. Germline values: CDR1 SSHAT, CDR2 FNYEAQ (reference sequence). Every subset's genomic DNA went evenly onto several immunoSEQ plates. Data came from immunoSEQ multiplex PCR; TCRdb stores just in-frame clones and leaves some out. The sample has over a million clones; 70% to 80% are singletons. The chain uses TRBV7-7 and TRBJ1-1, with 9 bases identical to TRBD1. The sample was memory CD4+ T cells from PBMCs. Subset specified: CD45RA-negative fraction. This TCR was recovered from a man in his late teens or twenties in good health. Some clones in this sample may be carry-over from other donors' samples. The DNA of the CDR3 is TGTGCCAGCAGCCCCACAGACAGGGGGATGCCGGCTTTCTTT. Amino acid sequence: CASSPTDRGMPAFF. Using reference TRBV7-7 and TRBJ1-1 for the parts outside the CDR3, the full variable domain is GAGVSQSPRYKVTKRGQDVTLRCDPISSHATLYWYQQALGQGPEFLTYFNYEAQPDKSGLPSDRFSAERPEGSISTLTIQRTEQRDSAMYRCASSPTDRGMPAFFGQGTRLTVV.